Below, one TCR beta chain is given with its context. Per the authors' pipeline: Amplification of reference gene primers provided the estimated nucleated cell counts. Libraries were prepared by immunoSEQ multiplex PCR; TCRdb keeps only in-frame clonotypes and omits some of them. V and J calls and clone size are those listed in that table; D and trimming were worked out from the DNA. Altogether under 250,000 clones are present, roughly 80% being singletons, with the ten largest covering about 2.5%. This specimen belongs to a study of blood T cell repertoires in COVID-19. The wider study: From the United States, Italy and Spain came samples of acute and convalescent COVID-19. Sample material is recorded as cDNA or gDNA derived from T cells, B-cell-depleted T cells, or PBMCs.

The CDR3 covers 14 residues. The junction had 5 bases not matched to a gene; V was cut back by 8 bases and J by 2 bases. CDR1 and CDR2 (germline): MDHEN, SYDVKM. The rearrangement links TRBV28 to TRBJ2-3; 9 nucleotides match TRBD2. What was sequenced was peripheral blood. The source of this sequence is a woman in her sixties or seventies with active or convalescent COVID-19. CDR3 in amino acids: CASRLADYTDTQYF. The CDR3, as DNA: TGTGCCAGCCGACTAGCGGACTACACAGATACGCAGTATTTT.